This T cell receptor beta chain was captured by sequencing in a study of cytomegalovirus exposure and HLA in healthy donors. This CDR3 spans 13 amino acids. The germline CDR1 and CDR2 sequences are SEHNR and FQNEAQ (reference sequence). Trimming took off 6 bases at V and 1 base at J, with 8 bases between the two ends. The PCR ran on 60 Vbeta and 13 Jbeta primers. Only in-frame clones appear in the TCRdb table, and some are missing; sequencing was by immunoSEQ multiplex PCR. The sample lists about 150,000 clones; approximately 80% were seen once. V and J are TRBV7-9 and TRBJ2-3; D unclear. Sequencing was performed on PBMCs. This TCR was recovered from a boy aged 2 to 9 in good health and CMV-seronegative. CDR3 region: CASRYPGTDTQYF. CDR3 nucleotides: TGTGCCAGCAGATATCCGGGCACAGATACGCAGTATTTT.